This T cell receptor beta chain was profiled in a study of OX40 agonist ivuxolimab in advanced cancers. Overall study results and limits: CD4+ T cells averaged fewer expanded clones than CD8+ T cells. Also present in some nonresponders was a low level of normalized T-cell clonal expansion.

Generated by immunoSEQ multiplex PCR, the TCRdb table keeps only in-frame clones and is missing some. The data show about 69,000 clones, 70% to 90% seen once. Regarding this clone: Its cognate antigen is unknown.

The TCR was taken from an adult with an advanced solid tumor such as melanoma, head and neck, liver or kidney cancer. This sample comprised CD4+ or CD8+ T cells sorted from blood, obtained in a trial of the OX40 agonist ivuxolimab.

The CDR3 region is CASKRASRDEQYF. In nucleotides, the CDR3 is TGTGCCAGCAAAAGGGCTAGCCGTGACGAGCAGTACTTC. The chain is built from TRBV27 and TRBJ2-7, with a weak D call TRBD2 (5 bases). V was shortened by 7 bases and J by 5 bases, with 15 bases between the two germline ends. The V gene's germline CDR1 is MNHEY and CDR2 SMNVEV (reference sequence). This CDR3 comprises 13 residues.